This is a list of T cell receptor beta chains from one sample in a study of CD8+CD57+ T cells in acquired aplastic anemia. TCRdb itself ran the reads through MiXCR, one entry per CDR3 protein. In the table there are about 260,000 distinct CDR3 sequences, around 82% of which are singletons. Material: sorted CD4+, CD8+, or CD8+CD57+ T cells (not recorded which) from PBMCs. Source of these receptors: a human donor with aplastic anemia. CDR3s include the opening cysteine and the closing phenylalanine or tryptophan. The D gene is left open where the match is weak. Clone sizes are given selectively: once, few, many, or a class where the clone is expanded.

j_gene: TRBJ2-7
v_gene: TRBV9
abundance: NA
d_gene: NA
CDR3nt: TGTGCCAGCAGCGCGGGACCAGATACGTACTATCTTTACTTC
CDR3aa: CASSAGPDTYYLYF

j_gene: TRBJ1-2
v_gene: TRBV7-9
abundance: NA
d_gene: NA
CDR3nt: TGTGCCAGCAGCTTGGTACGGGACGGGCTGGTTTTTGGCGACGGCTTC
CDR3aa: CASSLVRDGLVFGDGF

j_gene: TRBJ1-2
v_gene: TRBV5-8
abundance: NA
d_gene: NA
CDR3nt: TGTGCCAGCAGCTCACTGGCAACCTATGGCTACACCTTC
CDR3aa: CASSSLATYGYTF

j_gene: TRBJ2-3
v_gene: TRBV7-2
abundance: NA
d_gene: NA
CDR3nt: TGTGCCAGCAGCTCCGGGACAAAGCATAATTCACCCCTCTATTTT
CDR3aa: CASSSGTKHNSPLYF

j_gene: TRBJ2-3
v_gene: TRBV7-8
abundance: NA
d_gene: NA
CDR3nt: TGTGCCAGCAGCTTGGGGGGGGGCGCCGACCATGGTTTC
CDR3aa: CASSLGGGADHGF

j_gene: TRBJ1-5
v_gene: TRBV7-9
abundance: NA
d_gene: NA
CDR3nt: TGTGCCAGCAGCTTAGCGGGCACAAATCAGCCCCAGCATTTT
CDR3aa: CASSLAGTNQPQHF

j_gene: TRBJ2-7
v_gene: TRBV10-3
abundance: NA
d_gene: NA
CDR3nt: TGTGCCATCAGTGTAGCAGCTTTCTCCTATACGCAGTACTTC
CDR3aa: CAISVAAFSYTQYF

j_gene: TRBJ2-5
v_gene: TRBV7-2
abundance: NA
d_gene: NA
CDR3nt: TGTGCCAGCAGCTTAGATCTGAAAGGGAACACTGAGGCTTTC
CDR3aa: CASSLDLKGNTEAF

j_gene: TRBJ2-3
v_gene: TRBV29-1
abundance: NA
d_gene: TRBD2
CDR3nt: TGCAGCGTTGAAGATAACGGGAGGCCAGATACGCAGTATTTT
CDR3aa: CSVEDNGRPDTQYF

j_gene: TRBJ2-1
v_gene: TRBV6-5
abundance: NA
d_gene: TRBD2
CDR3nt: TGTGCCAGCAGCCAGCGGGGCGGCGGCGGGCGCGATGAGCAGTTCTTC
CDR3aa: CASSQRGGGGRDEQFF

j_gene: TRBJ2-3
v_gene: TRBV5-1
abundance: NA
d_gene: NA
CDR3nt: TGTGCCAGCAGCTTGGCCTCGGGGTCCCACCGAGATACGCAGTATTTT
CDR3aa: CASSLASGSHRDTQYF

j_gene: TRBJ2-5
v_gene: TRBV7-3
abundance: NA
d_gene: TRBD2
CDR3nt: TGTGCCAGCAGTTCTAGCGGCACTTCGGGTGAGACCCAGTACTTC
CDR3aa: CASSSSGTSGETQYF

j_gene: TRBJ2-3
v_gene: TRBV12-3/TRBV12-4
abundance: NA
d_gene: NA
CDR3nt: TGTGCCAGCACTCTGGGCATAAGCACAGATACGCAGTATTTT
CDR3aa: CASTLGISTDTQYF

j_gene: TRBJ2-1
v_gene: TRBV9
abundance: NA
d_gene: TRBD1
CDR3nt: TGTGCCAGCAGCTTTCAGGAACGACAGGGGAGCGATGAGCAGTTCTTC
CDR3aa: CASSFQERQGSDEQFF

j_gene: TRBJ2-5
v_gene: TRBV7-6
abundance: once
d_gene: NA
CDR3nt: TGTGCCACCAGCTCCACCACAGGCAAAGAAGCCTTCTTCTTC
CDR3aa: CATSSTTGKEAFFF

j_gene: TRBJ2-3
v_gene: TRBV7-9
abundance: NA
d_gene: TRBD2
CDR3nt: TGTGCCAGCAGCCTAGCGGGGGGTCCCGCTGGGGCCAACTTT
CDR3aa: CASSLAGGPAGANF

j_gene: TRBJ2-7
v_gene: TRBV7-3
abundance: once
d_gene: TRBD1
CDR3nt: TGTGCTAGCAGCTTGGGGACAGGGTCCGAGCAGTACTTT
CDR3aa: CASSLGTGSEQYF

j_gene: TRBJ1-1
v_gene: TRBV7-3
abundance: NA
d_gene: NA
CDR3nt: TGTGCCAGCAGTTCTAGCGGGACTTGGGGAAAGACCCAGTTCTTT
CDR3aa: CASSSSGTWGKTQFF

j_gene: TRBJ2-7
v_gene: TRBV2
abundance: NA
d_gene: NA
CDR3nt: TGTGCCAGCAGCCGAGCGGGACAGTCAAGCTCCTACGAGCAGTACTTC
CDR3aa: CASSRAGQSSSYEQYF

j_gene: TRBJ2-5
v_gene: TRBV6-2/TRBV6-3
abundance: many
d_gene: TRBD2
CDR3nt: TGTGCCAGCAGTGATAGCGGGGGGGTCGGGGAGACCCAGTACTTC
CDR3aa: CASSDSGGVGETQYF

j_gene: TRBJ2-7
v_gene: TRBV7-8
abundance: NA
d_gene: TRBD2
CDR3nt: TGTGCCAGCAGCTTAAGGGGCGGGGGGGTAGATGAGCAGTTC
CDR3aa: CASSLRGGGVDEQF

j_gene: TRBJ2-7
v_gene: TRBV7-9
abundance: NA
d_gene: NA
CDR3nt: TGCGCCAGCAGCTTAGACGGATTCTCCTACGAGGAGTCCTTC
CDR3aa: CASSLDGFSYEESF

j_gene: TRBJ1-2
v_gene: TRBV7-8
abundance: NA
d_gene: NA
CDR3nt: TGTGCCAGCAGCTTAGCGGGCAGTACGTGGGAGCAGTACACCTTC
CDR3aa: CASSLAGSTWEQYTF

j_gene: TRBJ1-1
v_gene: TRBV12-3/TRBV12-4
abundance: NA
d_gene: TRBD1
CDR3nt: TGTGCCAGCAGCTTAACCGGGACAGGTGCCACATACACTGAAGCTTTCTTT
CDR3aa: CASSLTGTGATYTEAFF

j_gene: TRBJ1-1
v_gene: TRBV29-1
abundance: NA
d_gene: NA
CDR3nt: TGCAGCGTTGAATCAGGGAACACTGAAGCTTTCTTT
CDR3aa: CSVESGNTEAFF

j_gene: TRBJ2-4
v_gene: TRBV7-2
abundance: NA
d_gene: TRBD1
CDR3nt: TGTGCCAGCAGCGCAGGACAGGGGGGCAAAAACATTCAGTACTTC
CDR3aa: CASSAGQGGKNIQYF

j_gene: TRBJ2-1
v_gene: TRBV6-1
abundance: NA
d_gene: NA
CDR3nt: TGTGCCAGCAGCGTACAGGGAGGGTTCACCGGGGAGCTGTTCTTC
CDR3aa: CASSVQGGFTGELFF

j_gene: TRBJ2-1
v_gene: TRBV7-8
abundance: NA
d_gene: NA
CDR3nt: TGTGCCAGCAGCTTGGGGCTAGCGCCGGGGACTGAGCAGTTCTTC
CDR3aa: CASSLGLAPGTEQFF

j_gene: TRBJ2-1
v_gene: TRBV9
abundance: NA
d_gene: TRBD2
CDR3nt: TGTGCCAGCGGAGGAGCGGGGATCCTTGAGCAGTTCTTC
CDR3aa: CASGGAGILEQFF

j_gene: TRBJ2-1
v_gene: TRBV19
abundance: NA
d_gene: NA
CDR3nt: TGTGCCAGTAGTATCCCTACTCTAGCGTACAAGACGCAGTTCTTC
CDR3aa: CASSIPTLAYKTQFF